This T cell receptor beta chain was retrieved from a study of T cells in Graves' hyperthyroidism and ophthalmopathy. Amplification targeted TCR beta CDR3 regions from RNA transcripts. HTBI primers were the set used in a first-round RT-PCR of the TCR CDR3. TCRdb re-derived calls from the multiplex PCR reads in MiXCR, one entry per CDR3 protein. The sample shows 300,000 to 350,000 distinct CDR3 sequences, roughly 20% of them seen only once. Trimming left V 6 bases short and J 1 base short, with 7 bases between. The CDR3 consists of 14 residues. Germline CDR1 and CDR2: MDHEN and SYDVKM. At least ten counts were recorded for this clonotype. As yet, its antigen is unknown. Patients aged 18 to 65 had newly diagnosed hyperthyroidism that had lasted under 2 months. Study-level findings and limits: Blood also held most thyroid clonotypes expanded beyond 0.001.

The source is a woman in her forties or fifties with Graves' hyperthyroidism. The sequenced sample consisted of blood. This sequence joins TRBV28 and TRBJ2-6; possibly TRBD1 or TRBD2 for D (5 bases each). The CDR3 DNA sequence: TGTGCCAGCAGGGGGGTTTCTGGGGCCAACGTCCTGACTTTC. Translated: CASRGVSGANVLTF.